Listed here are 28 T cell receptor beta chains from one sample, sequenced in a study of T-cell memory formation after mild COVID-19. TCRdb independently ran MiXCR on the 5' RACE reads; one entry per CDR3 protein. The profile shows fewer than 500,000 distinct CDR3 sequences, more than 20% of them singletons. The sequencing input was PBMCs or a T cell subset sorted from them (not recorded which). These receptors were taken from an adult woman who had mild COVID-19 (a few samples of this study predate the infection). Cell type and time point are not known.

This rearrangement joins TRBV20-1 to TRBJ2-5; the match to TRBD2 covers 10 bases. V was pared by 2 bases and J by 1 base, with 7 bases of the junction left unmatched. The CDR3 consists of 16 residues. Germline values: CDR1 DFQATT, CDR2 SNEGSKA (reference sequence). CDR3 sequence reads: CSARSLKRGGQETQYF. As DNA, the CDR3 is TGCAGTGCTAGAAGCCTCAAGCGGGGGGGCCAAGAGACCCAGTACTTC.

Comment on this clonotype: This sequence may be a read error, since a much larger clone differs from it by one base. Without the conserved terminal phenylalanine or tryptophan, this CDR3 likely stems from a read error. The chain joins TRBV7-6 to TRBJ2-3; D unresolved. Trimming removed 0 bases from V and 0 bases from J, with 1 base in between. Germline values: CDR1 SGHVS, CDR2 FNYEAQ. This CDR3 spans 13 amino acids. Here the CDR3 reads CASSLASTDTQYS. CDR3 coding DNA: TGTGCCAGCAGCTTAGCCAGCACAGATACGCAGTATTCT.

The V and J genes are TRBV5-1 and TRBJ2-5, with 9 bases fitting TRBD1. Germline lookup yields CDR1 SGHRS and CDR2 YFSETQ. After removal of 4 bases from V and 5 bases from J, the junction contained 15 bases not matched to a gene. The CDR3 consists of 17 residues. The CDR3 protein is CASSGRDRVRVWETQYF. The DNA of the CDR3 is TGCGCCAGCAGCGGCCGGGACAGGGTTCGGGTCTGGGAGACCCAGTACTTC.

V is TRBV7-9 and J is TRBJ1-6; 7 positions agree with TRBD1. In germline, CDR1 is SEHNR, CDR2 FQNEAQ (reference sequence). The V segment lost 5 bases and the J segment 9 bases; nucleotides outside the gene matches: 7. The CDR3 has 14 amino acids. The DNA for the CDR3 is TGTGCCAGCAGCCCGGGACAGAAGTCTTCACCCCTCCACTTT. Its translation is CASSPGQKSSPLHF.

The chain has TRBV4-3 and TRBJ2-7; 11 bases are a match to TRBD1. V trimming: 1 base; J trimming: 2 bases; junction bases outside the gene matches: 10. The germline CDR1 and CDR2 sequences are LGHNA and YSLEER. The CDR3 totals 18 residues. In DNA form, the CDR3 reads TGCGCCAGCAGCCAAGTGTGGGTCTTGGGACAGGGGGCCTACGAGCAGTACTTC. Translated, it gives CASSQVWVLGQGAYEQYF.

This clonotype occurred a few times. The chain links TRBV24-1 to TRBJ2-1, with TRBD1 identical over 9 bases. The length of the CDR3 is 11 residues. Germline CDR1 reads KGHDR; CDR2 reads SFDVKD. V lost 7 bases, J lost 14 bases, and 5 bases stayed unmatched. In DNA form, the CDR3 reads TGTGCCACCAGGTGGGGACAGGGAGAGTTCTTC. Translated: CATRWGQGEFF.

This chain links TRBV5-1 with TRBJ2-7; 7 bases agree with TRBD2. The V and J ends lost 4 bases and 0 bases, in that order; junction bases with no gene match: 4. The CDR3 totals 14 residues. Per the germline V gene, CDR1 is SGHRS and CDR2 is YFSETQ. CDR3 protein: CASSPRESSYEQYF. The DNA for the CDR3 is TGCGCCAGCAGCCCGCGGGAGAGCTCCTACGAGCAGTACTTC.

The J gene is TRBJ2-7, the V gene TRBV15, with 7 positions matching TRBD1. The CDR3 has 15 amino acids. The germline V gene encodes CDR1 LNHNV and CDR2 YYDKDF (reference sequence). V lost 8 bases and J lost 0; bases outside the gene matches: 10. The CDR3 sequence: CATQRQGSSSYEQYF. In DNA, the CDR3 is TGTGCCACCCAACGACAGGGATCGAGCTCCTACGAGCAGTACTTC.

The CDR3 bases are TGTGCCAGCAGTTACTCGTGGGGGTCCCTGGATTCCGGGGAGCTGTTTTTT. It yields the protein CASSYSWGSLDSGELFF. V usage is TRBV6-6 and J usage is TRBJ2-2; D could derive from TRBD1 or TRBD2 (5 bases each). V was trimmed by 0 bases and J by 6 bases, leaving 17 bases between them. CDR1 and CDR2 from the germline V gene are MNHNY and SVGAGI (reference sequence). The CDR3 is made up of 17 amino acids.

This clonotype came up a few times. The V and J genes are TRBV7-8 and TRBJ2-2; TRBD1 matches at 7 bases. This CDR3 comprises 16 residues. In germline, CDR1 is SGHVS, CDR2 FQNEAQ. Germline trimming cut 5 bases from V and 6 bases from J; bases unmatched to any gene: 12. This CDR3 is CASSIPTGLEAGELFF. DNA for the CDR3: TGTGCCAGCAGCATCCCGACAGGGTTGGAGGCCGGGGAGCTGTTTTTT.

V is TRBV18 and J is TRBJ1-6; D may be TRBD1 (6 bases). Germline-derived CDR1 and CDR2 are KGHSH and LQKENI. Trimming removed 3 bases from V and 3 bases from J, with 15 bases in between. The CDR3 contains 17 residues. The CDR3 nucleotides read TGTGCCAGCTCACCCCTAGGTGAGGGGGGCTATAATTCACCCCTCCACTTT. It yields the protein CASSPLGEGGYNSPLHF.

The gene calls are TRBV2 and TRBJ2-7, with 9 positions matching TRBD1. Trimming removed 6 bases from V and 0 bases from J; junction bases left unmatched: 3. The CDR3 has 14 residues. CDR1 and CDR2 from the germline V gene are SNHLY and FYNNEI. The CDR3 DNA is TGTGCCAGCAGGGCGGGACAGGGCTCCTACGAGCAGTACTTC. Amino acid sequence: CASRAGQGSYEQYF.

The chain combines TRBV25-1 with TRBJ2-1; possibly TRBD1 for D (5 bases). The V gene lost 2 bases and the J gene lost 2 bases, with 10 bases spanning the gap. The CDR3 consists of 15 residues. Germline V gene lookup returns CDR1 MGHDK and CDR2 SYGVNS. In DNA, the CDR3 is TGTGCCAGCAGTGAAGGACACTTAGCCTACAATGAGCAGTTCTTC. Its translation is CASSEGHLAYNEQFF. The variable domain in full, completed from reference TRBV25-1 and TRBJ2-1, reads EADIYQTPRYLVIGTGKKITLECSQTMGHDKMYWYQQDPGMELHLIHYSYGVNSTEKGDLSSESTVSRIRTEHFPLTLESARPSHTSQYLCASSEGHLAYNEQFFGPGTRLTVL.

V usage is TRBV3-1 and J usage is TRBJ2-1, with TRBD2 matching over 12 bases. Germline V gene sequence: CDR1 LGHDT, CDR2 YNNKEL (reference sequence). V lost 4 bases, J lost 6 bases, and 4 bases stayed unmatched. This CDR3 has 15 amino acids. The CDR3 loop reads CASSPSGGAGNEQFF. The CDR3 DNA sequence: TGTGCCAGCAGCCCTAGCGGGGGGGCCGGCAATGAGCAGTTCTTC.

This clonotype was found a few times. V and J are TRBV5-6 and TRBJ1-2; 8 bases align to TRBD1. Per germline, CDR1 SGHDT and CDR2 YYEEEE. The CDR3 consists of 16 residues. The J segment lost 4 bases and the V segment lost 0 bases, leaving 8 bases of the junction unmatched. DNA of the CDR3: TGTGCCAGCAGCTTGGGGGGGACAGGACTTGGCTATGGCTACACCTTC. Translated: CASSLGGTGLGYGYTF. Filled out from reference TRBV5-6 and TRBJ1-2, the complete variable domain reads DAGVTQSPTHLIKTRGQQVTLRCSPKSGHDTVSWYQQALGQGPQFIFQYYEEEERQRGNFPDRFSGHQFPNYSSELNVNALLLGDSALYLCASSLGGTGLGYGYTFGSGTRLTVV.

CDR3 amino acids: CASSSGRFQETQYF. For the CDR3, the DNA is TGTGCCAGCAGCTCGGGCAGGTTCCAAGAGACCCAGTACTTC. The chain has TRBV7-6 and TRBJ2-5; D gene unclear. In germline, CDR1 is SGHVS, CDR2 FNYEAQ. The CDR3 is 14 residues long. Trimming pared 4 bases from V and 1 base from J, leaving 10 bases between.

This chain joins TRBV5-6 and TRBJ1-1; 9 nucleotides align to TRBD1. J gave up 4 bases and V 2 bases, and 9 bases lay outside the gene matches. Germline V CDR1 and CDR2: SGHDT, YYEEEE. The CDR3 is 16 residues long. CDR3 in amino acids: CASSFRRTGGSTEAFF. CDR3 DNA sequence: TGTGCCAGCAGCTTCCGCCGAACAGGGGGCTCCACTGAAGCTTTCTTT.

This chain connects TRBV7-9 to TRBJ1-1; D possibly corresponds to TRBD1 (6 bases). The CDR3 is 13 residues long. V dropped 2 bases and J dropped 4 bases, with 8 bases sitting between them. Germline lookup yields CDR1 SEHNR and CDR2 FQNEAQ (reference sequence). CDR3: CASSLRGFTEAFF. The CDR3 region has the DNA TGTGCCAGCAGCTTAAGGGGGTTCACTGAAGCTTTCTTT.

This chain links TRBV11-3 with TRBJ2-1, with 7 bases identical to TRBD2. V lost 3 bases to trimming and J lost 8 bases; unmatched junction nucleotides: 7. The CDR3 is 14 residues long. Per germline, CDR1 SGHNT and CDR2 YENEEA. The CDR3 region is CASSFEGGRYEQFF. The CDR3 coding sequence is TGTGCCAGCAGCTTTGAAGGCGGGAGATATGAGCAGTTCTTC.

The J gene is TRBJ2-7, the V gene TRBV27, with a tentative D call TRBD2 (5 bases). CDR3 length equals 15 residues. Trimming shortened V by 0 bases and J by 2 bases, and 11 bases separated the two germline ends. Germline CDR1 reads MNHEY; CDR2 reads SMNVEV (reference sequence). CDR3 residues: CASSLSGGQTYEQYF. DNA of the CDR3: TGTGCCAGCAGTTTATCGGGCGGGCAAACCTACGAGCAGTACTTC.

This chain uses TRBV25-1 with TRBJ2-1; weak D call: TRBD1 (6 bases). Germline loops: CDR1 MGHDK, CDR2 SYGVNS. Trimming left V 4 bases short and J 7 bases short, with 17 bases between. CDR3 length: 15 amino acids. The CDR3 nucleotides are TGTGCCAGCAGTGTTTCTGTGGAGAGGGGGAATGAGCAGTTCTTC. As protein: CASSVSVERGNEQFF.

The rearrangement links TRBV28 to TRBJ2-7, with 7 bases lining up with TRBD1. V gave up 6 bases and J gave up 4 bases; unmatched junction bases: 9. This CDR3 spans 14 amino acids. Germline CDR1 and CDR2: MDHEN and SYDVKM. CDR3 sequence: CASSRYRGRYEQYF. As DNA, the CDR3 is TGTGCCAGCAGCCGCTACAGGGGACGGTACGAGCAGTACTTC.

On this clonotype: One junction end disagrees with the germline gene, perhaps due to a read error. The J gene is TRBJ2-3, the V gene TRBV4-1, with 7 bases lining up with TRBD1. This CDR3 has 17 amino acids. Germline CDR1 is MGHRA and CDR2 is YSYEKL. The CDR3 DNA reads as TGCGCCAGCAGCCAACTACTTAGACAGGGTCCAACAGTTACGCAGTATTTT. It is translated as CASSQLLRQGPTVTQYF.

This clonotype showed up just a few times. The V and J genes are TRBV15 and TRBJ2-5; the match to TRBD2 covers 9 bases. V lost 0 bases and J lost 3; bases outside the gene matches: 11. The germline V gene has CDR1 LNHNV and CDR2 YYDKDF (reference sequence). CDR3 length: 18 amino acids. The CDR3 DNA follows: TGTGCCACCAGCAGAGACGAACGAAGACTAGCGGTAGAAGAGACCCAGTACTTC. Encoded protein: CATSRDERRLAVEETQYF.

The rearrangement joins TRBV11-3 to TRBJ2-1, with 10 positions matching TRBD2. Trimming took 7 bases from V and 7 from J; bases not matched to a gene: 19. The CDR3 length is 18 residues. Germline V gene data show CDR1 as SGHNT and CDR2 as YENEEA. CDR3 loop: CASTPPKREGLQRNEQFF. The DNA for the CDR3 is TGTGCCAGCACCCCCCCCAAGCGGGAGGGATTACAGAGAAATGAGCAGTTCTTC.

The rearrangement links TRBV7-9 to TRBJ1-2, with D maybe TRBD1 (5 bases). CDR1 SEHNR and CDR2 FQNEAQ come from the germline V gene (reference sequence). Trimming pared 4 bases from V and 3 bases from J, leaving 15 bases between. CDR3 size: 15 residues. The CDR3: CASSSAQGLHYGYTF. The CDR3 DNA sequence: TGTGCCAGCAGCTCGGCTCAGGGATTACACTATGGCTACACCTTC.

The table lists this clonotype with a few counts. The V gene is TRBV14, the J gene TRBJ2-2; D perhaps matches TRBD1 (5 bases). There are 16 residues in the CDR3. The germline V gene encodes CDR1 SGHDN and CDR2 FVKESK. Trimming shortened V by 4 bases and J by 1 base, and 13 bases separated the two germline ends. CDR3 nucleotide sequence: TGTGCCAGCAGCCGGCACCAGGGCCTGAACACCGGGGAGCTGTTTTTT. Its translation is CASSRHQGLNTGELFF.

As DNA, the CDR3 is TGCAGCGTCTTCTTAGGCTACGAGCAGTACTTC. It codes for CSVFLGYEQYF. This rearrangement joins TRBV29-1 to TRBJ2-7, with unresolved D. V was cut by 6 bases and J by 3 bases, with 9 bases left in between. This CDR3 region has 11 residues. Germline loops: CDR1 SQVTM, CDR2 ANQGSEA.